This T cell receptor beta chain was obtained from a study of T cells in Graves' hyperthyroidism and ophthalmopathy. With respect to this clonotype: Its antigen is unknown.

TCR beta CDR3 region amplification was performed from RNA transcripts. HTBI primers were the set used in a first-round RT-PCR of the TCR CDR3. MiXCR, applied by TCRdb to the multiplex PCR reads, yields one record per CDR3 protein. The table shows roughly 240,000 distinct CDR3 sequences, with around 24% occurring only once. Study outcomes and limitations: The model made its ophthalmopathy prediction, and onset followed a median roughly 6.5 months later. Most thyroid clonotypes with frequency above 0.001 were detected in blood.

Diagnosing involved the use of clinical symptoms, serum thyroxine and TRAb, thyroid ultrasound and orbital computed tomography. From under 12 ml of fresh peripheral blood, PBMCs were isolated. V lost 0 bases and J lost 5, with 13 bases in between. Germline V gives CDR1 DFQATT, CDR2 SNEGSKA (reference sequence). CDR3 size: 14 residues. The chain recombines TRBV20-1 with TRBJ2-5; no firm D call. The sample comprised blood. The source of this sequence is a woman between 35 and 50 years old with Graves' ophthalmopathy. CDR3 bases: TGCAGTGCTAGAGAAGCGTTACAACAGGAGACCCAGTACTTC. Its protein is CSAREALQQETQYF.